Here is one T cell receptor (beta chain) with its context. Produced via immunoSEQ multiplex PCR; TCRdb's table is partial and in-frame only. The data show tens of thousands of clones, with 84% seen just once and under 15% held by the top ten. This sample was taken from a study of blood T cell repertoires in COVID-19. Turning to the study itself: The study drew acute and convalescent COVID-19 samples from the United States, Italy and Spain. T cells, B-cell-depleted T cells, or PBMCs supplied cDNA or gDNA.

Trimming left V 3 bases short and J 7 bases short, with 12 bases between. CDR3 size: 13 residues. The chain carries TRBV12-3 or TRBV12-4 and TRBJ1-1; D gene unclear. The sequenced sample consisted of peripheral blood. The TCR comes from a human donor in a cohort sampled during active COVID-19. The CDR3 DNA reads as TGTGCCAGCAGTTTCGGACGACTAGATGAAGCTTTCTTT. Its translation is CASSFGRLDEAFF.